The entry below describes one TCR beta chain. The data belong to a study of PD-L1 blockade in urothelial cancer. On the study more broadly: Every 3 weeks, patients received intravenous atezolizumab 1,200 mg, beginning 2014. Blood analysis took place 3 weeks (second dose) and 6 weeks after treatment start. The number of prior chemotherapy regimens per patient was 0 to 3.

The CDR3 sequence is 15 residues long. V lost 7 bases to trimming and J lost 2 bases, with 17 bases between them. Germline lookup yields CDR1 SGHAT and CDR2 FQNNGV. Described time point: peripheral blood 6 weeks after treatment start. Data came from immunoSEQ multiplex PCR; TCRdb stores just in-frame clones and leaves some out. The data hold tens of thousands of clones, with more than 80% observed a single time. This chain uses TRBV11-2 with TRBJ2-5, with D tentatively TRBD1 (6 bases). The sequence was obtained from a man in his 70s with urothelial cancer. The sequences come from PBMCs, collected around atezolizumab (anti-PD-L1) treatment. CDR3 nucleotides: TGTGCCAGCATCAAGTCCCGACAGGCTCAAGAGACCCAGTACTTC. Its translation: CASIKSRQAQETQYF.